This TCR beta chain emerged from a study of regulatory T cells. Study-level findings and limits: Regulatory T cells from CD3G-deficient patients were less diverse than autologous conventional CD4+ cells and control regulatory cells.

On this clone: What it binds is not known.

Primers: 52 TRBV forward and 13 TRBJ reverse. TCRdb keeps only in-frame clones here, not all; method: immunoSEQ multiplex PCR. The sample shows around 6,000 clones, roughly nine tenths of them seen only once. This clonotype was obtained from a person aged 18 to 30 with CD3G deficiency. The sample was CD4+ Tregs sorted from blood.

CDR3 residues: CASKSAGPWGYTF. The CDR3 nucleotides are TGTGCCAGCAAGAGTGCGGGCCCCTGGGGCTACACCTTC. V gene TRBV6-1 combines with J gene TRBJ1-2; D unresolved. The germline V and J ends were trimmed by 7 bases and 8 bases, with 17 bases remaining between them. The CDR3 runs to 13 residues. Germline CDR1 MNHNS, CDR2 SASEGT.